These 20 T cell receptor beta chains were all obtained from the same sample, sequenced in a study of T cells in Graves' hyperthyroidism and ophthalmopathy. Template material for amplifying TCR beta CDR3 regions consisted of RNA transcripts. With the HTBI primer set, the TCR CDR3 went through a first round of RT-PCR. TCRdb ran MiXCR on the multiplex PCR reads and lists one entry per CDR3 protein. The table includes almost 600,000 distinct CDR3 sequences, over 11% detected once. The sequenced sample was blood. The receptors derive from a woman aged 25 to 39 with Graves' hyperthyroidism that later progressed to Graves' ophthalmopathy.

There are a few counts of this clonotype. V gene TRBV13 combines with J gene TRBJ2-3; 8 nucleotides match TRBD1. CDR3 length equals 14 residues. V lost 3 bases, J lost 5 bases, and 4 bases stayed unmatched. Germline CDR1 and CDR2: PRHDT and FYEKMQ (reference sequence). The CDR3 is CASSFRTGGDTQYF. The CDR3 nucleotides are TGTGCCAGCAGCTTCCGTACAGGGGGAGATACGCAGTATTTT.

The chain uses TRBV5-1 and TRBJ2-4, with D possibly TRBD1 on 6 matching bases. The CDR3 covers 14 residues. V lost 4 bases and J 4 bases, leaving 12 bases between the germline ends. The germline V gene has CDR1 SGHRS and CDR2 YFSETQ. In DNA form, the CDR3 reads TGCGCCAGCAGCCCTGGGACAATTAAAAACATTCAGTACTTC. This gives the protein CASSPGTIKNIQYF.

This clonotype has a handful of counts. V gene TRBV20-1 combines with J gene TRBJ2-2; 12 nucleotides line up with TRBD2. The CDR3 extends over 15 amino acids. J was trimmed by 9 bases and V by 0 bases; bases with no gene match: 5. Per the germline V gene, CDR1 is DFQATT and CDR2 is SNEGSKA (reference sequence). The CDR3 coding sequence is TGCAGTGCTAGAGATCCTAGCGGGAGGGTCTGGGAGCTGTTTTTT. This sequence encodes CSARDPSGRVWELFF.

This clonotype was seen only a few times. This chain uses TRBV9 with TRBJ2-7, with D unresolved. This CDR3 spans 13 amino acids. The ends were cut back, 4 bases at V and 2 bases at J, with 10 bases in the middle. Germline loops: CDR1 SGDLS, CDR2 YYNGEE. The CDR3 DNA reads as TGTGCCAGCAGCCCAGACGTGACCTACGAGCAGTACTTC. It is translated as CASSPDVTYEQYF.

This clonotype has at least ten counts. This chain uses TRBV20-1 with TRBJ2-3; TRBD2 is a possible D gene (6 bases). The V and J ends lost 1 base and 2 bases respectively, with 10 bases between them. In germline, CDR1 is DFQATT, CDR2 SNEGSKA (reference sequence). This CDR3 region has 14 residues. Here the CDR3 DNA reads TGCAGTGCTAGAGTTGCGGGGACCACAGATACGCAGTATTTT. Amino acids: CSARVAGTTDTQYF.

The CDR3 reads CASSSGDRGYNEQFF. The CDR3 DNA reads TGTGCCAGCAGCTCAGGGGACAGGGGATACAATGAGCAGTTCTTC. The chain has TRBV7-2 and TRBJ2-1; TRBD1 matches at 10 bases. The germline V gene has CDR1 SGHTA and CDR2 FQGNSA. V was clipped by 4 bases and J by 4 bases; unmatched bases: 4. The CDR3 runs to 15 residues.

The CDR3 region is CASSQELGGASEAFF. CDR3 in DNA: TGTGCCAGCAGCCAAGAATTGGGGGGGGCAAGTGAAGCTTTCTTT. The gene calls are TRBV14 and TRBJ1-1, with D perhaps matching TRBD1 (6 bases). The CDR3 totals 15 residues. V was pared by 0 bases and J by 7 bases, with 15 bases between. Germline V gene lookup returns CDR1 SGHDN and CDR2 FVKESK.

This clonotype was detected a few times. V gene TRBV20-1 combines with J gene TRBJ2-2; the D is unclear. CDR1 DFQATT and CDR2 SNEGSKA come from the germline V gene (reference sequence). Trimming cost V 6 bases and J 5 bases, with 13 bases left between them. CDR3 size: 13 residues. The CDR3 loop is CSARTMLTGELFF. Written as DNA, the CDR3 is TGCAGTGCACGAACTATGCTGACCGGGGAGCTGTTTTTT.

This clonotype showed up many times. The CDR3 reads CASSLVQGQNIQYF. The CDR3, as DNA: TGTGCCAGCAGTTTAGTCCAGGGTCAGAACATTCAGTACTTC. This chain uses TRBV12-3 or TRBV12-4 with TRBJ2-4, with a weak D call TRBD1 (5 bases). Trimming took off 1 base at V and 7 bases at J, with 11 bases between the two ends. The CDR3 is 14 amino acids.

Written as DNA, the CDR3 is TGCAGCGCGGTACAGGTGAACACTGAAGCTTTCTTT. It specifies CSAVQVNTEAFF. This chain links TRBV29-1 with TRBJ1-1; TRBD1 is a possible D gene (5 bases). Trimming stripped 7 bases from V and 0 bases from J, with 9 bases between. From germline, CDR1 is SQVTM and CDR2 ANQGSEA. The CDR3 runs 12 residues.

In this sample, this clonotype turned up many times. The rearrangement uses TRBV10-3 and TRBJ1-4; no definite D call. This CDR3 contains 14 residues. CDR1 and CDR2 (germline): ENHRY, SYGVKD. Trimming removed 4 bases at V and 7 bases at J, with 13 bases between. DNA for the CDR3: TGTGCCATCAGTGCTAGTTTGGAGGGTGAAAAACTGTTTTTT. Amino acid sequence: CAISASLEGEKLFF.

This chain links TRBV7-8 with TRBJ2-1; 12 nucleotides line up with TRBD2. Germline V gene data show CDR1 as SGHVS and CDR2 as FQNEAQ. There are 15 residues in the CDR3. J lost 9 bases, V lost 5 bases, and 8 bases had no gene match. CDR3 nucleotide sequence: TGTGCCAGCAGCGCCCCCCGGACTAGCGGGACTGAGCAGTTCTTC. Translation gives CASSAPRTSGTEQFF.

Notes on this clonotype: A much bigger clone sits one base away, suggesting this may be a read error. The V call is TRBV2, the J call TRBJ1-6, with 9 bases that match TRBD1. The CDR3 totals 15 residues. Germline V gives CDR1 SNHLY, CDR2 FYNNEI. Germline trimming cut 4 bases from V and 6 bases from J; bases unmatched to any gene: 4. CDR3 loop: CASSVQGAINSPLHF. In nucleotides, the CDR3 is TGTGCCAGCAGTGTACAGGGGGCGATTAATTCACCCCTCCACTTT.

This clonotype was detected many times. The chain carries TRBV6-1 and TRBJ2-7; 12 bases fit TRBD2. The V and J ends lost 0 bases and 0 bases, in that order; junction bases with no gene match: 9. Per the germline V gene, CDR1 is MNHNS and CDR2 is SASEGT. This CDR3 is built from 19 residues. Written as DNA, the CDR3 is TGTGCCAGCAGTGAAGCGCGGCTAGCGGGAGGGCTCAGCTCCTACGAGCAGTACTTC. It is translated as CASSEARLAGGLSSYEQYF.

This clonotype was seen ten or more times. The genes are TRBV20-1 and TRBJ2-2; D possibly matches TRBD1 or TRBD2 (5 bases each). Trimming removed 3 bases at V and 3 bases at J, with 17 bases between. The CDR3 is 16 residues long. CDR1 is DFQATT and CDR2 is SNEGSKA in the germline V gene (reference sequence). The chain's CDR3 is CSARDPGVGDTGELFF. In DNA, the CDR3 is TGCAGTGCTAGGGACCCAGGTGTGGGGGACACCGGGGAGCTGTTTTTT.

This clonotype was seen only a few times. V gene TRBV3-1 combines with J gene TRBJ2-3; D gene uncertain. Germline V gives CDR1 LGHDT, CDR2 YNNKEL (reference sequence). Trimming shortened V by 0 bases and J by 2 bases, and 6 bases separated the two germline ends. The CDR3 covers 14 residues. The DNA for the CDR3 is TGTGCCAGCAGCCAAGAGGACCCCACAGATACGCAGTATTTT. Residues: CASSQEDPTDTQYF.

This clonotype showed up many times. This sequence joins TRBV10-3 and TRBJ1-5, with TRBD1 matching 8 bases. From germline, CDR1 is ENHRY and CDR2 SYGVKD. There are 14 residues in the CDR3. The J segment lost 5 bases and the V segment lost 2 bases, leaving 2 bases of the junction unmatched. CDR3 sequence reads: CAISEGQGDQPQHF. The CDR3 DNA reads TGTGCCATCAGTGAGGGACAGGGCGATCAGCCCCAGCATTTT.

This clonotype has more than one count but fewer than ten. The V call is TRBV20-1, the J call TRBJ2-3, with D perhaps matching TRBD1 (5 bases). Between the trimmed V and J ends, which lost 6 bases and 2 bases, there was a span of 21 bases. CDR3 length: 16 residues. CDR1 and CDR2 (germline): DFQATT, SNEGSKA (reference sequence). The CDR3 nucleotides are TGCAGTGCCCCCTCCCTGGGGCAGGGAAACACAGATACGCAGTATTTT. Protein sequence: CSAPSLGQGNTDTQYF.

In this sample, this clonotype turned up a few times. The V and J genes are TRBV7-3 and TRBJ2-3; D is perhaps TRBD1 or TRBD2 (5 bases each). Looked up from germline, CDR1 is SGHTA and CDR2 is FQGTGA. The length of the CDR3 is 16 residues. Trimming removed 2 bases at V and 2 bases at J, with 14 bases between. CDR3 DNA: TGTGCCAGCAGCTTATCAATCGGGACCTCCACAGATACGCAGTATTTT. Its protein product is CASSLSIGTSTDTQYF.

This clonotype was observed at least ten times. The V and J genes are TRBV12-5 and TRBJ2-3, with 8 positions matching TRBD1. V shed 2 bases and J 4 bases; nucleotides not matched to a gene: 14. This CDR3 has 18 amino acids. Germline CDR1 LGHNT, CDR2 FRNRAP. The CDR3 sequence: CASGLLAKSGGIADTQYF. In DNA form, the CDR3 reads TGTGCTAGTGGTTTGCTGGCAAAATCAGGGGGCATTGCAGATACGCAGTATTTT.